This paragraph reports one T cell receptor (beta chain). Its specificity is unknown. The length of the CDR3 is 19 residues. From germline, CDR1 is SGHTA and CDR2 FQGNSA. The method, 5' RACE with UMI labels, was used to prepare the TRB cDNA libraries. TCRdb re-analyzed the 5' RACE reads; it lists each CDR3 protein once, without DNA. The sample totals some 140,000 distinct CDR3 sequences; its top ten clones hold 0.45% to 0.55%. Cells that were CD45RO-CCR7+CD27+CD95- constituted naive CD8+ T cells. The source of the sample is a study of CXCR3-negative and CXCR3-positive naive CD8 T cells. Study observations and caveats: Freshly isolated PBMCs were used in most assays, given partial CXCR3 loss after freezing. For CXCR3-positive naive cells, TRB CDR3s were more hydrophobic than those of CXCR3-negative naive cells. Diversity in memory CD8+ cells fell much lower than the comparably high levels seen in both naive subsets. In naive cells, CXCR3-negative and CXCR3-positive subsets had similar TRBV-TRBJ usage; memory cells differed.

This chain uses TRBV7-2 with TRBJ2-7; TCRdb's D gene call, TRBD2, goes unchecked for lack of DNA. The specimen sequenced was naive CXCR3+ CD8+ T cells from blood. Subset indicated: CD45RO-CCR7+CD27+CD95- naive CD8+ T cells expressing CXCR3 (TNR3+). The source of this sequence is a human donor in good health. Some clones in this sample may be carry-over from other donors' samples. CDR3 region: CASSLSWGLAGGPPYEQYF.